One TCR beta chain is described in this entry. Its matching antigen is unknown. This record belongs to a study of T cell responses to AZD1222 COVID-19 vaccine. Study context: Second doses at about 4 or about 12 weeks were pooled.

Findings of the study overall: Repertoires in all cases were sampled only once the peak T cell response had passed. Two AZD1222 doses significantly raised spike-specific TCR breadth and depth over controls.

The V gene's germline CDR1 is LNHDA and CDR2 SQIVND (reference sequence). V was trimmed by 5 bases and J by 4 bases, leaving 8 bases between them. This CDR3 comprises 12 residues. TCRdb's copy holds only in-frame clones and misses some; the assay was immunoSEQ multiplex PCR. The sample has 150,000 to 200,000 clones; around 92% are singletons. The specimen comprised peripheral blood, sampled on day 0 of AZD1222 vaccination. The sequence was obtained from an adult in good health. V usage is TRBV19 and J usage is TRBJ1-2; D remains ambiguous. The CDR3: CASSWGRYGYTF. The DNA for the CDR3 is TGTGCCAGTAGTTGGGGTCGCTATGGCTACACCTTC.